A selection of T cell receptor beta chains follows, all from one sample in a study of blood T cell repertoires in COVID-19. Produced via immunoSEQ multiplex PCR; TCRdb's table is partial and in-frame only. The repertoire holds some 100,000 clones, with 88% as singletons. Material for sequencing was peripheral blood. The source of these receptors is a man in his fifties with COVID-19, enrolled during active disease. Both conserved end residues are part of each CDR3. The D gene is left open where the match is weak. Some rows mark clone size as missing; the rest say once, few, many or name a class of expanded clone.

TRBD1	TRBV27	TRBJ1-5	NA	TGTGCCAGCAGACGGACAGGGGGGGGCAATCAGCCCCAGCATTTT	CASRRTGGGNQPQHF
NA	TRBV2	TRBJ1-1	once	TGTGCCAGCAAACTCGGGACAAACACTGAAGCTTTCTTT	CASKLGTNTEAFF
NA	TRBV6-2/TRBV6-3	TRBJ1-4	once	TGTGCCAGCAGTTCGGGACTCCCTCTGTTTTTT	CASSSGLPLFF
NA	TRBV2	TRBJ1-6	NA	TGTGCCAGCAGTGGGGCTGGACTCGGCTATAATTCACCCCTCCACTTT	CASSGAGLGYNSPLHF
TRBD2	TRBV4-2	TRBJ2-1	NA	TGTGCCAGCAGCCAGCCCGAAGCAGGGACTAGCGGGAATGAGCAGTTCTTC	CASSQPEAGTSGNEQFF
TRBD2	TRBV30	TRBJ2-3	NA	TGTGCCTGGACAAGGACTAGCGGGGGGGCCTGGGATACGCAGTATTTT	CAWTRTSGGAWDTQYF
NA	TRBV19	TRBJ1-1	once	TGTGCCAGTAGCACCCGGGTAGTTAACACTGAAGCTTTCTTT	CASSTRVVNTEAFF
TRBD1	TRBV6-1	TRBJ2-5	NA	TGTGCCAGCAGTGAAAGGGGGCGGGTGGAGACCCAGTACTTC	CASSERGRVETQYF
TRBD1	TRBV7-2	TRBJ1-1	NA	TGTGCCAGCAGCTTAAGGCCAACTGGGACAGGGGGCACTGAAGCTTTCTTT	CASSLRPTGTGGTEAFF
TRBD1	TRBV10-3	TRBJ1-1	NA	TGTGCCATCAGTCCGGGACAGAGGACGATTGAAGCTTTCTTT	CAISPGQRTIEAFF
NA	TRBV7-2	TRBJ1-1	once	TGTGCCAGCAGCCTTTTACGGACTGAAGCTTTCTTT	CASSLLRTEAFF
NA	TRBV5-1	TRBJ1-1	NA	TGCGCCAGCAGCTTGGTGGGGCAGGGGAACACTGAAGCTTTCTTT	CASSLVGQGNTEAFF
TRBD1	TRBV2	TRBJ2-5	NA	TGTGCCAGCAGTGATAGGACAGGGGTTATAGAGACCCAGTACTTC	CASSDRTGVIETQYF
TRBD1	TRBV3-1/TRBV3-2	TRBJ2-7	NA	TGTGCCAGCAGCCAAGCCTCCCAGGGGGTAGGCTACGAGCAGTACTTC	CASSQASQGVGYEQYF
NA	TRBV7-3	TRBJ2-1	NA	TGTGCCAGCAGCGGGAGACCCGGCAGTGAGCAGTTCTTC	CASSGRPGSEQFF
NA	TRBV7-6	TRBJ2-3	NA	TGTGCCAGCAGCTCCGCGGGGGCTAGCACAGATACGCAGTATTTT	CASSSAGASTDTQYF
TRBD1	TRBV18	TRBJ2-1	NA	TGTGCCAGCTCATCGGGACCGGGACAGGCTCACAATGAGCAGTTCTTC	CASSSGPGQAHNEQFF
TRBD1	TRBV7-3	TRBJ2-1	NA	TGTGCCAGCAGCACAGGGCAGGGGGCTCTCGGGCAGTTCTTC	CASSTGQGALGQFF
NA	TRBV2	TRBJ1-4	NA	TGTGCCAGCAGGCTGACAAGCTCCAAAAAACTGTTTTTT	CASRLTSSKKLFF
NA	TRBV5-1	TRBJ1-2	NA	TGCGCCAGCAGCTTACAAGAGGGTACCTATGGCTACACCTTC	CASSLQEGTYGYTF
NA	TRBV5-1	TRBJ2-7	NA	TGCGCCAGCAGCTTTGACAACTCCTACGAGCAGTACTTC	CASSFDNSYEQYF
NA	TRBV27	TRBJ2-7	NA	TGTGCCAGCAGCCGCGTGGGGGGAGGAGTCCACGAGCAGTACTTC	CASSRVGGGVHEQYF
NA	TRBV14	TRBJ1-1	NA	TGTGCCAGCAGCCAAATACGAGGGTTTCCTGAAGCTTTCTTT	CASSQIRGFPEAFF
NA	TRBV5-1	TRBJ2-2	NA	TGCGCCAGCAGCTTAACGGTGAACACCGGGGAGCTGTTTTTT	CASSLTVNTGELFF
TRBD1	TRBV2	TRBJ1-6	NA	TGTGCCAGCACCTACAGGGGGTTATCTTCACCCCTCCACTTT	CASTYRGLSSPLHF
TRBD1	TRBV3-1/TRBV3-2	TRBJ1-2	NA	TGTGCCAGCAGCCAGGCAGGGGGCCTTGGAGGCTACACCTTC	CASSQAGGLGGYTF
NA	TRBV6-5	TRBJ1-1	NA	TGTGCCAGCAGCTCTAGGGGACTCCAAGAAGCTTTCTTT	CASSSRGLQEAFF
NA	TRBV6-5	TRBJ1-6	NA	TGTGCCAGCAGTTACCGAGCATCCCTCGGCGGATCACCCCTCCACTTT	CASSYRASLGGSPLHF
TRBD1	TRBV19	TRBJ2-5	NA	TGTGCCAGTAGTATCAACAGGGGATGGAGGGAGACCCAGTACTTC	CASSINRGWRETQYF
NA	TRBV9	TRBJ1-2	NA	TGTGCCAGCAGCGTAGTAACTAGGAGCTCCCGCTATGGCTACACCTTC	CASSVVTRSSRYGYTF